These 3 T cell receptor beta chains came from one sample sequenced in a study of blood T cell repertoires in COVID-19. Sequencing was performed with immunoSEQ multiplex PCR; in TCRdb, only in-frame clones are kept and a portion is missing. The data contain 180,000 or so clones, 70% to 80% of them singletons. The sequencing input was peripheral blood. The origin of the receptors is a woman aged 50 to 65 with active or convalescent COVID-19.

CDR3 nucleotides: TGTGCCAGCAGCCCCCTCGGGGGGCGCGGGGCCAACGTCCTGACTTTC. Translation gives CASSPLGGRGANVLTF. This rearrangement joins TRBV9 to TRBJ2-6, with D possibly being TRBD2 (7 bases). This CDR3 is built from 16 residues. CDR1 is SGDLS and CDR2 is YYNGEE in the germline V gene. Trimming pared 4 bases from V and 4 bases from J, leaving 15 bases between.

This rearrangement joins TRBV11-2 to TRBJ2-2; TRBD1 might be the D (5 bases). The germline CDR1 and CDR2 sequences are SGHAT and FQNNGV. The CDR3 loop spans 13 amino acids. Deletions cut 4 bases from V and 9 bases from J, with 12 bases between. The CDR3 loop reads CASSSLRGRELFF. The CDR3 DNA follows: TGTGCCAGCAGCTCCCTTAGGGGCCGGGAGCTGTTTTTT.

The chain recombines TRBV29-1 with TRBJ2-5; 9 bases are shared with TRBD1. The J segment lost 7 bases and the V segment lost 7 bases, leaving 13 bases of the junction unmatched. The CDR3 spans 14 residues. Germline CDR1 and CDR2: SQVTM and ANQGSEA. CDR3 region: CSAVGTGRSGTQYF. The CDR3 DNA reads as TGCAGCGCCGTGGGGACAGGGCGCTCGGGGACCCAGTACTTC.